A single sample gave rise to the 2 T cell receptor beta chains below, sequenced in a study of T-cell memory formation after mild COVID-19. TCRdb itself ran the 5' RACE reads through MiXCR, one entry per CDR3 protein. The sample has fewer than 700,000 distinct CDR3 sequences; about a sixth are singletons. Sequencing input: PBMCs or a T cell subset sorted from them (not recorded which). The receptors were gathered from an adult woman who had mild COVID-19 (a few samples of this study predate the infection). Cell type and time point are not known.

This clonotype showed up just a few times. J is TRBJ2-7 and V is TRBV14; TRBD2 might be the D (6 bases). V lost 1 base to trimming and J lost 9 bases, with 10 bases between them. This CDR3 contains 12 residues. The V gene's germline CDR1 is SGHDN and CDR2 FVKESK. CDR3 nucleotide sequence: TGTGCCAGCAGCCAAGGCGGGGTGCCGCAGTACTTC. This translates into CASSQGGVPQYF.

This clonotype was seen a handful of times. This sequence joins TRBV5-1 and TRBJ1-2, with 12 bases aligning to TRBD1. Germline lookup yields CDR1 SGHRS and CDR2 YFSETQ. V trimming: 4 bases; J trimming: 4 bases; junction bases outside the gene matches: 5. The CDR3 is 15 amino acids. CDR3 region: CASSLGTGGSYGYTF. The CDR3 nucleotides read TGCGCCAGCAGCCTCGGGACAGGGGGCAGCTATGGCTACACCTTC.